This record looks at one TCR beta chain sequence and its context. Clones were read by immunoSEQ multiplex PCR, and TCRdb kept only the in-frame ones, dropping some. The sample has about 90,000 clones, about 89% seen once. This record belongs to a study of blood T cell repertoires in COVID-19. The CDR3 runs 14 residues. Trimming removed 3 bases from V and 0 bases from J, with 9 bases in between. The germline CDR1 and CDR2 sequences are SGHNT and YYREEE (reference sequence). The sequence came from a human donor with active COVID-19. The donor label of this sample is uncertain. Sequencing was carried out using peripheral blood. The chain has TRBV5-4 and TRBJ2-5; the D is unclear. The CDR3 DNA is TGTGCCAGCAGCTCAGACAACTACCAAGAGACCCAGTACTTC. It codes for CASSSDNYQETQYF.